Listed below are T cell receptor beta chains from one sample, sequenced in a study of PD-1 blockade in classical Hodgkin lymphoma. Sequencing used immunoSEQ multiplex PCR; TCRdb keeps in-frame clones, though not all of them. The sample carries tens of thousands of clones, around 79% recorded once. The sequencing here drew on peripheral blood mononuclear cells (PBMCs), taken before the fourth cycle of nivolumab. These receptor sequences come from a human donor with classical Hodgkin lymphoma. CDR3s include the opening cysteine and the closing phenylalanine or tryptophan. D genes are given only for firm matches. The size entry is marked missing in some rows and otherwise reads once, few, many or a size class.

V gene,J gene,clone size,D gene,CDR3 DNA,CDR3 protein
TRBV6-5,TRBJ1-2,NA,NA,TGTGCCAGCAGTTACTTAGGTGGTGAGGGCTACACCTTC,CASSYLGGEGYTF
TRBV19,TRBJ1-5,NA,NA,TGTGCCAGTAGTCTAACGGGGGACCCCCATCAGCCCCAGCATTTT,CASSLTGDPHQPQHF
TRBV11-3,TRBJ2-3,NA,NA,TGTGCCAGCAGCTTAGCGGGGGGCGCGAAGTATACGCAGTATTTT,CASSLAGGAKYTQYF
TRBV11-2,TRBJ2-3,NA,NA,TGTGCCAGCAGCCTGTCAGATACGCAGTATTTT,CASSLSDTQYF
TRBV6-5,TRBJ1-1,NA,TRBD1,TGTGCCAGCAGTTCCGGACAGGGGAAGACTGAAGCTTTCTTT,CASSSGQGKTEAFF
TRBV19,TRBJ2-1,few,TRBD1,TGTGCCAGCTTCGACAGGGGAGGTTTCTACAATGAGCAGTTCTTC,CASFDRGGFYNEQFF
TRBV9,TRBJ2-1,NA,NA,TGTGCCAGCAGCGTAGATCAGGGTACCGATGAGCAGTTCTTC,CASSVDQGTDEQFF
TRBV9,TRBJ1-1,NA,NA,TGTGCCACATCAGGAGGCAGGTACACTGAAGCTTTCTTT,CATSGGRYTEAFF
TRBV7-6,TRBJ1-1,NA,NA,TGTGCCAGCAGCTCACGGGGGGACACTGAAGCTTTCTTT,CASSSRGDTEAFF
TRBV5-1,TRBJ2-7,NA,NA,TGCGCCAGCAGCTTGGCCGGGATCTCCTACGAGCAGTACTTC,CASSLAGISYEQYF
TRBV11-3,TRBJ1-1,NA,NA,TGTGCCAGCAGCTTAGATACAGGCATGAACACTGAAGCTTTCTTT,CASSLDTGMNTEAFF
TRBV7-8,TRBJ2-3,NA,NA,TGTGCCAGCAGCCCAGCCCCAATCACGGATACGCAGTATTTT,CASSPAPITDTQYF
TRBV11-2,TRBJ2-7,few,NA,TGTGCCAGCAGCTTAGATCCTCCCTACGAGCAGTACTTC,CASSLDPPYEQYF
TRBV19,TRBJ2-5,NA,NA,TGTGCCAGTAATCGGGGAGGAGAGACCCAGTACTTC,CASNRGGETQYF
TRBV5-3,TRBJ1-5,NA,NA,TGTGCCAGAAGCTTGGCCACTACAGATCAGCCCCAGCATTTT,CARSLATTDQPQHF
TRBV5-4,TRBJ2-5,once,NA,TGTGCCAGCAGCCAAGAACTAACATCCGCACACGAGACCCAGTACTTC,CASSQELTSAHETQYF
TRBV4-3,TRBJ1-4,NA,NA,TGCGCCAGCAGCCAAGATGGGAGGGGGGTGTATGAAAAACTGTTTTTT,CASSQDGRGVYEKLFF
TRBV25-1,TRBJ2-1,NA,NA,TGTGCCAGCAGTGAATCCCAGGGATTCTACAATGAGCAGTTCTTC,CASSESQGFYNEQFF
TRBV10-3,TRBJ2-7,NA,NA,TGTGCCATCAGTGAGTCGGGGTGGGAGCAGTACTTC,CAISESGWEQYF
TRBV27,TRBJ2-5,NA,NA,TGTGCCAGCAAATTCGAGCCACAAGCGACCCAGTACTTC,CASKFEPQATQYF
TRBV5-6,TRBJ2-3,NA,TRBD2,TGTGCCAGCAGCTTGAGGCGGGGGGGCCATGATACGCAGTATTTT,CASSLRRGGHDTQYF
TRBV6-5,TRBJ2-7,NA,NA,TGTGCCAGCAGTTACGGACCGCGCTACGAGCAGTACTTC,CASSYGPRYEQYF
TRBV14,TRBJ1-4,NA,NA,TGTGCCAGCAGCCAGCGCCGGGGGAATGAAAAACTGTTTTTT,CASSQRRGNEKLFF
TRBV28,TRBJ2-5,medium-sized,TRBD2,TGTGCCAGCAGTCTTTCGGGAGGGAATCAAGAGACCCAGTACTTC,CASSLSGGNQETQYF